The sequence of this T cell receptor (beta chain) was determined in a study of cytomegalovirus exposure and HLA in healthy donors (TCRdb year 2017). About the study as a whole: According to an earlier analysis of 587 of the donors, roughly 180 million T cells yielded roughly 100 million unique TCR beta sequences and more than 250 Gb of sequence data. Approximately 300 gigabases of sequencing data and around 85 million unique TCR sequences made up an early release that covered 500 to 650 HLA-typed donors. Of the roughly 400 genotyped donors, approximately 82% fell in the genetic ancestry cluster associated with self-reported Caucasian donors. The study aimed to test whether cataloging public T cell receptors could reveal signatures of past pathogen exposure. Using immunosequencing, the study profiled T cell repertoires from 666 subjects and related those repertoires to cytomegalovirus serostatus. In addition to the first cohort of about 650 subjects, a separate validation cohort of over 90 different subjects was used. The study combined high-throughput TCR immunosequencing, statistical association of individual TCRs with disease status, and machine learning to predict cytomegalovirus infection status. A later analysis re-analyzed previously published TCR beta repertoires from 666 donors and added high-resolution HLA genotyping to study TCR occurrence patterns. Rather than drawing on any new phenotypic data, the later analysis identified candidate immune exposures from TCR beta sequences and the way those sequences occurred across donors. To decide whether each TCR beta V gene segment behaved as functional or pseudogenic, an earlier analysis of several hundred of the donors relied on high-throughput TCR beta sequencing. Donor age, sex, ethnicity and CMV serostatus were compiled alongside the repertoire data. In a later genetic analysis, genome-wide SNP genotypes for about 55% of the roughly 700 donors were used, and that subset was treated as a discovery cohort. All discovery cohort repertoires had been generated on a single sequencing platform. HLA typing included class I and class II loci at four-digit resolution. Typing coverage differed by locus: A, B, C, DRB1 and DQB1 were typed in about 620-630 donors, DQA1 in 522, DPA1 in 600 to 610, and DPB1 in roughly 470. Because of strong linkage in the cohort, roughly five DR-DQ haplotypes were treated as single units for association and clustering. Across some 400 genotyped donors of the cohort, an average of roughly 200,000 unique TCR beta nucleotide sequences per donor were sequenced, and approximately 17% of those sequences were non-productive.

Libraries were constructed by the immunoSEQ multiplex PCR assay. A mixture of 60 forward primers for TCR Vbeta segments and 13 reverse primers for TCR Jbeta segments was used in the multiplex PCR. Amplification of the CDR3 region of rearranged TCR beta genes was performed with a multiplex PCR assay on genomic DNA. The Illumina HiSeq System was used to sequence the amplified TCR beta libraries as 87-base-pair reads. In the original analysis: A later analysis tallied some 79 million unique TCR beta chains across the 666 repertoires, and around 10 million of those chains were shared by two or more donors. Raw reads were error-corrected and collapsed into unique sequences with a nearest-neighbor algorithm that merged closely related sequences to remove PCR and sequencing errors. CDR3 sequences were aligned to IMGT reference sequences to assign V, D and J gene segments. For a sequence to be retained, at least a six-nucleotide match to both a V gene segment and a J gene segment was required. Rearrangements were classified as productive when the CDR3 lacked stop codons and remained in frame with V and J, and all other rearrangements were classified as non-productive. CDR3 was defined according to IMGT convention as the region running from the second conserved V-encoded cysteine to the conserved J-encoded phenylalanine. In an earlier analysis of roughly 580 of the donors, sequences lacking an unambiguous match to a single V gene segment were excluded. In an earlier analysis of almost 600 of the donors, a V segment was called functional when productive rearrangements were above 56.7%, and segregating when the standard deviation between donors exceeded 5%. A statistical classification framework was built to diagnose cytomegalovirus status from the catalog of TCR beta chain sequences. In a later analysis, V and J genes were assigned by comparing TCR nucleotide sequences against IMGT/GENE-DB human TR gene sequences. In a later analysis, CDR3 sequences and most-parsimonious VDJ recombination scenarios were assigned using the TCRdist pipeline. In a later analysis, each TCR beta chain was defined by its CDR3 amino acid sequence together with its V-gene family, and reads without a unique V-gene family were excluded. In a later analysis, fewer than 600 highly shared, low-generation-probability nucleotide sequences were removed to address suspected cross-contamination and a sequencing artifact. For each public chain, a later analysis derived a clonal expansion index from normalized ranks of inferred template counts within each repertoire. In a later analysis, generation probabilities were computed with a VDJ recombination model fitted to out-of-frame rearrangements, and the resulting probabilities were checked against IGoR. Hypergeometric tests were used in a later analysis to score TCR-TCR, TCR-HLA and TCR-CMV co-occurrence, with a repertoire-size bias correction applied to the TCR pairs. False discovery rates were estimated in a later analysis by permuting HLA or CMV assignments 20 times. In a later analysis, co-occurring TCRs were grouped with DBSCAN, and TCRdist sequence similarity was added when clustering was performed within HLA-allele-positive subsets. Co-occurrence clustering excluded repertoires with fewer than 30,000 or more than 120,000 public chains, plus five with anomalous nucleotide sharing. TCRdb obtained this table from immuneACCESS and retained in-frame rearrangements with V and J assigned. These tables miss some clones; where compared with another copy, unresolved V genes account for less than half of the shortfall, and the remainder is unexplained. That table furnishes V, J and clone size, whereas the DNA furnished D and trimming. Here the sample has 100,000 to 150,000 clones; approximately 78% occur a single time. 6.5% to 9% of the sample lies in the top ten.

The cohort consisted of 650 to 700 healthy bone marrow donors. At the time of sampling, every cohort member was nominally healthy, though immune exposures that went unrecorded were likely present. The donor was CMV seropositive and was included in the group of about 290 seropositive cohort members. Each donor provided a peripheral blood sample, and peripheral blood mononuclear cells were used for TCR beta sequencing. Genomic DNA was extracted from the blood cell samples with the Qiagen DNeasy Blood Extraction Kit. This clone was detected once. Its antigen is unknown. No base-level quality is on record; no much larger clone is a single base apart. Results the study describes overall, beyond this receptor: A group of highly shared sequence variants was considered likely to be a technical artifact of the sequencing pipeline. In this cohort, only TCR beta chains were sequenced, and detectable features were limited by the absence of alpha or paired-chain data. When HLA alleles, especially DR and DQ, strongly co-occurred, attributing TCR associations to individual alleles was difficult. At a false discovery rate of 0.05, a later analysis linked 15,000 to 20,000 TCR beta sequences to specific HLA alleles. A later analysis found that most CMV-associated TCR beta chains appeared HLA-restricted, with HLA associations seemingly driven largely by CMV exposure. Sequencing depth was assumed to be roughly uniform across donors in the presence/absence analyses, though that assumption may not hold. HLA typing was unavailable for some donors at each locus, so association tests used only the typed subset. For the cohort, immune exposure information was limited to CMV serostatus. An association between a missense DCLRE1C variant and V-gene and J-gene trimming of TCR beta chains was found in a later genetic analysis and replicated in an independent cohort. In a later genetic analysis, fewer N-insertions in productive TCRs were reported among donors in an Asian-associated ancestry cluster than the roughly 700-donor mean. The classifier was reported to diagnose cytomegalovirus status with high specificity and sensitivity in both the original and validation cohorts. Most TCR sequences were observed very rarely across donors, whereas some public TCRs were present in many individuals. In a later analysis, the rate of TCR association differed among HLA loci, with DRB1 alleles having the most associated TCRs and HLA-C alleles having the fewest. An earlier analysis of approximately 500 of the donors showed that most TCR beta V segments appeared in productive rearrangements either about 87% or about 30% of the time, which broadly matched IMGT annotations. The study gave a list of about 150 TCR beta chains associated with cytomegalovirus. Because counts were too low, roughly 18 rarely observed V segments, including chromosome 9 orphons, were left out of the earlier analysis of 587 of the donors. In vitro tests confirmed that a few of the cytomegalovirus-associated TCR beta chains recognize cytomegalovirus antigens. According to the authors, the approach could potentially be generalized to other disease states and immunological phenotypes. A further reported finding was that TCR beta sequences accurately predicted the HLA-A and HLA-B alleles for most subjects in the first cohort. In a later analysis, HLA-associated TCR beta chains were found to be more clonally expanded and to have lower generation probabilities than equally common non-associated chains. In a later analysis, several top co-occurrence clusters were reported to appear linked to parvovirus B19, influenza, CMV and Epstein-Barr virus. Correlated functional status among segregating V segments might be attributable to linkage disequilibrium, but an unknown experimental factor could not be ruled out.

Source material: PBMCs. This sequence originates from a woman aged 40 to 50 in good health and CMV-seropositive.

The DNA sequence is given as TGTGCCAGCAGTGACCCGGGACAGGGACGGTCACCCCTCCACTTT. This codes for CASSDPGQGRSPLHF. The chain links TRBV25-1 with TRBJ1-6; 9 bases in the junction line up with TRBD1. Its CDR3 holds 15 amino acids, cysteine through phenylalanine. CDR3 DNA is the only sequence kept; it has 45 bases, read in frame from the first base. Based on the germline V gene, the CDR1 and CDR2 sequences are MGHDK and SYGVNS. The junction shows trimming of 3 bases on V and 10 bases on J, and the gene matches do not reach 7 bases of it.